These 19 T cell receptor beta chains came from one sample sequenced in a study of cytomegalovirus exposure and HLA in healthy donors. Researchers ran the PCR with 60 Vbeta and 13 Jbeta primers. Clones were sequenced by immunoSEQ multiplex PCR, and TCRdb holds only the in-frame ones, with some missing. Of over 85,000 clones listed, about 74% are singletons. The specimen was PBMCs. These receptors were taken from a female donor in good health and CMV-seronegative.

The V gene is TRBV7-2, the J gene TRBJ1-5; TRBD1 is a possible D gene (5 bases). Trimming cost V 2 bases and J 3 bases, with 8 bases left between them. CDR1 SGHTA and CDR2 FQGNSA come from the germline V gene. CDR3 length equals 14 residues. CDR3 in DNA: TGTGCCAGCAGCTTATTACAGGACAATCAGCCCCAGCATTTT. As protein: CASSLLQDNQPQHF.

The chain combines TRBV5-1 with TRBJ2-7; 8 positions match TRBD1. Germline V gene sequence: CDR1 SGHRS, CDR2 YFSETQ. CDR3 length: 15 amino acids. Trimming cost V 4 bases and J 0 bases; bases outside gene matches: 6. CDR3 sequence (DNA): TGCGCCAGCAGCGGGACCGGGACAGGCTCCTACGAGCAGTACTTC. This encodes CASSGTGTGSYEQYF. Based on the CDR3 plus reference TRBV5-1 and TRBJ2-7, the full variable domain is KAGVTQTPRYLIKTRGQQVTLSCSPISGHRSVSWYQQTPGQGLQFLFEYFSETQRNKGNFPGRFSGRQFSNSRSEMNVSTLELGDSALYLCASSGTGTGSYEQYFGPGTRLTVT.

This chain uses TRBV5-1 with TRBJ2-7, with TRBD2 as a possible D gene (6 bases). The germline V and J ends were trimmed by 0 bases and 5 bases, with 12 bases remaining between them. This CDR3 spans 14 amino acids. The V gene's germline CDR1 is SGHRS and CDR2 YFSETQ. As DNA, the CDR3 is TGCGCCAGCAGCTTGGGAGGCGGGAACAACGAGCAGTACTTC. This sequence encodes CASSLGGGNNEQYF.

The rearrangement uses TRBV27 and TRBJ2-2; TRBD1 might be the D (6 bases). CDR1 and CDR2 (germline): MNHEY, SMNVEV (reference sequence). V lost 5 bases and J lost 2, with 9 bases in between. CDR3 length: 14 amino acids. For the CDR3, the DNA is TGTGCCAGCAGTAACAGGGTAAACACCGGGGAGCTGTTTTTT. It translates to CASSNRVNTGELFF.

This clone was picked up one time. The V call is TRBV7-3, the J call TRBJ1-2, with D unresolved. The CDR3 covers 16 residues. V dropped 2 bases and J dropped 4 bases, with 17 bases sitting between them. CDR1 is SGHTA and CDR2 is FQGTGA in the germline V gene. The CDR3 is CASSLYPRQMGYGYTF. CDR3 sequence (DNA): TGTGCCAGCAGCTTATATCCGAGACAAATGGGCTATGGCTACACCTTC.

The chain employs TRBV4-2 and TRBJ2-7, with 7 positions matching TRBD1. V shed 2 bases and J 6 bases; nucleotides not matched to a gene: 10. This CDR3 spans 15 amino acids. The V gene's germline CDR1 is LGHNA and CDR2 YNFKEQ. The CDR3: CASSQWRQGWGEQYF. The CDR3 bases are TGTGCCAGCAGCCAATGGAGACAGGGTTGGGGCGAGCAGTACTTC.

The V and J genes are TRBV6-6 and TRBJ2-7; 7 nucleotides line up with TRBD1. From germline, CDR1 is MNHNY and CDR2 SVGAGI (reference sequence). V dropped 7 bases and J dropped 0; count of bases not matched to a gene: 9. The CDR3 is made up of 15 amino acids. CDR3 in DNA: TGTGCCAGCACCTACGGGACAGAGTTCTCCTACGAGCAGTACTTC. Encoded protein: CASTYGTEFSYEQYF.

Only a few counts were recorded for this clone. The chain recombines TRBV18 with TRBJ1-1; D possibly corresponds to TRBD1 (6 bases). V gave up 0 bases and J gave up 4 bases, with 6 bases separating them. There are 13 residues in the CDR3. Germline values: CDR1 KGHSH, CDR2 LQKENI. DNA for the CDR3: TGTGCCAGCTCACCACCGGACAGCACTGAAGCTTTCTTT. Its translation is CASSPPDSTEAFF.

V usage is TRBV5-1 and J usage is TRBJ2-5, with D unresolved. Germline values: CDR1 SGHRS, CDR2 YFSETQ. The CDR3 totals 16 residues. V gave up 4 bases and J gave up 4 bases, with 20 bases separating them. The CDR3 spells CASSPPVSAVTETQYF. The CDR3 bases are TGCGCCAGCAGCCCCCCGGTCAGCGCCGTCACAGAGACCCAGTACTTC.

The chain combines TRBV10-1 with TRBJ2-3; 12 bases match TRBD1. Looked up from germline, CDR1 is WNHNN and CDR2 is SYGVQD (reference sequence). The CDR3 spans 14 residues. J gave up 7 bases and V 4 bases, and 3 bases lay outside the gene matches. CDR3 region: CASSGDRGQYTQYF. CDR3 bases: TGCGCCAGCAGTGGGGACAGGGGGCAATATACGCAGTATTTT.

CDR3 in DNA: TGTGCCAGCAGCGTACGGGGGGATACGACAGATACGCAGTATTTT. Amino acid sequence: CASSVRGDTTDTQYF. The chain links TRBV9 to TRBJ2-3; 7 nucleotides agree with TRBD2. Trimming removed 1 base from V and 3 bases from J; junction bases left unmatched: 5. Germline values: CDR1 SGDLS, CDR2 YYNGEE. The CDR3 runs 15 residues.

The chain's CDR3 is CASSPEGQGFNEQFF. The CDR3, as DNA: TGTGCCAGCAGCCCTGAGGGACAGGGTTTCAATGAGCAGTTCTTC. V usage is TRBV9 and J usage is TRBJ2-1, with 9 bases lining up with TRBD1. V was clipped by 4 bases and J by 6 bases; unmatched bases: 8. The CDR3 covers 15 residues. Germline V gene lookup returns CDR1 SGDLS and CDR2 YYNGEE.

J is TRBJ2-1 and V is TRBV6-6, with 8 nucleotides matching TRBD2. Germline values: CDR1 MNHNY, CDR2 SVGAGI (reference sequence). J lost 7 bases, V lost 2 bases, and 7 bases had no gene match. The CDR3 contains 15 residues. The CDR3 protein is CASSYGTGGGNEQFF. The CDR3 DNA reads TGTGCCAGCAGTTACGGAACGGGAGGGGGGAATGAGCAGTTCTTC.

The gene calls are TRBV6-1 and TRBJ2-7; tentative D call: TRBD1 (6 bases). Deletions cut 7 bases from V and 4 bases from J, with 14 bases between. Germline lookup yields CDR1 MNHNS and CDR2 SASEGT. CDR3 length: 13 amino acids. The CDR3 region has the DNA TGTGCCAGCACCCCCGGGACACCATACGAGCAGTACTTC. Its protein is CASTPGTPYEQYF.

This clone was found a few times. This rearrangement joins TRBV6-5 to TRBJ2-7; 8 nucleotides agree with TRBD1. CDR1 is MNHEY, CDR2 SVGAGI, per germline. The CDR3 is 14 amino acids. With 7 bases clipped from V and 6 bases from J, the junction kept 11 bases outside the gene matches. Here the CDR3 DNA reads TGTGCCAGCACCCCCGTCGGGACAGGCCGCGAGCAGTACTTC. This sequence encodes CASTPVGTGREQYF.

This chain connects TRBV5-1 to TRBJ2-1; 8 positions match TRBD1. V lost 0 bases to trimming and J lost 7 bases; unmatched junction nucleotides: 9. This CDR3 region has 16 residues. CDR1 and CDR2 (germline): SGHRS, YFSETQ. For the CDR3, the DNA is TGCGCCAGCAGCTTGGATCCGGGGACAGGCTCGAATGAGCAGTTCTTC. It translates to CASSLDPGTGSNEQFF.

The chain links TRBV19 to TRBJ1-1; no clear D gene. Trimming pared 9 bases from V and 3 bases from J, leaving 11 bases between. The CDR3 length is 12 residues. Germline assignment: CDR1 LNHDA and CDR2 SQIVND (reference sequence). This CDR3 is CASQRRDTEAFF. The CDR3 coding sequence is TGTGCCAGCCAGAGGAGGGACACTGAAGCTTTCTTT. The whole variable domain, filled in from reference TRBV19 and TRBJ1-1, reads DGGITQSPKYLFRKEGQNVTLSCEQNLNHDAMYWYRQDPGQGLRLIYYSQIVNDFQKGDIAEGYSVSREKKESFPLTVTSAQKNPTAFYLCASQRRDTEAFFGQGTRLTVV.

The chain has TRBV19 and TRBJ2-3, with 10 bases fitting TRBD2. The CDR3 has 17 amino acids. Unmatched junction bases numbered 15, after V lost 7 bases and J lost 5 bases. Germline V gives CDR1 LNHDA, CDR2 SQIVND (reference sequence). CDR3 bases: TGTGCCAGTAAGGGGAGTGCTAGCGGGAGATTCGTAGATACGCAGTATTTT. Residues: CASKGSASGRFVDTQYF.

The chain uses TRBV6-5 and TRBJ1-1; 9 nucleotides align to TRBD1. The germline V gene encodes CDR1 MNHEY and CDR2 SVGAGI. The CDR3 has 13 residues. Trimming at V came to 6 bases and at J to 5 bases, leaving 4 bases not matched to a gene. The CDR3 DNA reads TGTGCCAGCAGCCAGGACAGGGGAACTGAAGCTTTCTTT. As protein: CASSQDRGTEAFF.